The sequence of this TCR beta chain was determined in a study of identical twins. TCRdb ran MiXCR on the 5' RACE reads and lists one entry per CDR3 protein. In the table there are 550,000 to 700,000 distinct CDR3 sequences, around 20% of which are singletons. This clonotype has only a few counts. The CDR3 length is 16 residues. CDR1 MNHNS and CDR2 SASEGT come from the germline V gene. V was pared by 6 bases and J by 3 bases, with 9 bases of the junction left unmatched. This same sample was also taken into another study, of T cells expressing NK-cell markers. This second report adds: The TCR beta repertoires were obtained from sorted CD3+CD56+NKG2C+, CD3+CD56+NKG2C- and CD3+CD56-NKG2C+ T cells.

This receptor was identified in a woman in her late teens or twenties in good health. This chain connects TRBV6-1 to TRBJ1-1; 11 nucleotides align to TRBD1. Sequencing was done on a sample of PBMCs. CDR3 amino acids: CASRNGQGAWYTEAFF. The CDR3 coding sequence is TGTGCCAGCAGAAACGGACAGGGGGCTTGGTACACTGAAGCTTTCTTT.